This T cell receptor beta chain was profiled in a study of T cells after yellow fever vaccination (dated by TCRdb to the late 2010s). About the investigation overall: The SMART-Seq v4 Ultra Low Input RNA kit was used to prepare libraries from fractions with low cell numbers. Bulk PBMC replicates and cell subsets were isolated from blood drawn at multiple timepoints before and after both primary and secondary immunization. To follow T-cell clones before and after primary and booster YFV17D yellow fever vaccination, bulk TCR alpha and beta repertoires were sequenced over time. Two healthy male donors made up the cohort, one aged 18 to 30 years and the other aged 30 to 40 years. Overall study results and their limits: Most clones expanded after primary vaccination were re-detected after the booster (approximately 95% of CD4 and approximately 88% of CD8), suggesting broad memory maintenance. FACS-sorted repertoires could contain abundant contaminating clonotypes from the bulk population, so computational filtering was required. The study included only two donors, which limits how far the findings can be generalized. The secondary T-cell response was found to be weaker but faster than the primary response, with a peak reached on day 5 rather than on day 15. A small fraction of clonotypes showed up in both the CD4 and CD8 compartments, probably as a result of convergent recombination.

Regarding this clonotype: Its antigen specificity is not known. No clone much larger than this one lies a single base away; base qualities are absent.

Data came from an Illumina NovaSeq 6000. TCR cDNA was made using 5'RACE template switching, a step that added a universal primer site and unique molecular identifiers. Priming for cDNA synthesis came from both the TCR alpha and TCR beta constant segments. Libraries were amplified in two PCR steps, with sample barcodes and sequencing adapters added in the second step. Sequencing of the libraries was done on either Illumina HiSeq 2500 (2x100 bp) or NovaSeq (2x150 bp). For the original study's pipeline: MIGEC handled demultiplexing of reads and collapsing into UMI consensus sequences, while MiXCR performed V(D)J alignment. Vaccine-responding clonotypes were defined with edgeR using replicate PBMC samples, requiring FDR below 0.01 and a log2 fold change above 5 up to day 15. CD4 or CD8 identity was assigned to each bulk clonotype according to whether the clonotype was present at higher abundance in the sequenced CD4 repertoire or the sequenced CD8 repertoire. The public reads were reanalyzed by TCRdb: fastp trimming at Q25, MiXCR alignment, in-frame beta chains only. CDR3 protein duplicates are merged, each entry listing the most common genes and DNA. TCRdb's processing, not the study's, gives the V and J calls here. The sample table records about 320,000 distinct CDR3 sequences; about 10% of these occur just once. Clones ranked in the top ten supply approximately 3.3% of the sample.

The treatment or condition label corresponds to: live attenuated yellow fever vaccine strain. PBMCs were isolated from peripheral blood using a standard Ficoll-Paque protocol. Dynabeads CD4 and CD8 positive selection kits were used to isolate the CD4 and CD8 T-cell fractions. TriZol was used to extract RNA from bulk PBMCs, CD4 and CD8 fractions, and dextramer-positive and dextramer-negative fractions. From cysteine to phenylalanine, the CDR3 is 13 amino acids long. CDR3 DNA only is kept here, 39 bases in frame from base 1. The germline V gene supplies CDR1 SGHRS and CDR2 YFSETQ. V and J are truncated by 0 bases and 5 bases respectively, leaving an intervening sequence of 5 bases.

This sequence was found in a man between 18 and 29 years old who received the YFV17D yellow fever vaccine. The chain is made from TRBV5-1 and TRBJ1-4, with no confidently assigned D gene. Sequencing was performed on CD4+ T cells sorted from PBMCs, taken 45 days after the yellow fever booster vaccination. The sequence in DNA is TGCGCCAGCAGCTTGGGGGAGAATGAAAAACTGTTTTTT. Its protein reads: CASSLGENEKLFF.